One TCR beta chain is described in this entry. The antigen this receptor binds is unknown. No qualities accompany the bases; no much larger clone lies one base away. The data stem from a study of STAT5B mutations in CD4+ large granular lymphocyte leukemia (dated by TCRdb to between 2021 and 2024). Broadly, across the study: Among healthy controls, the CDR3 'QG' motif was associated with a particular HLA allele. TCRbeta repertoires of CD4+ T-cell large granular lymphocyte leukemia patients were compared with those of healthy blood donors. Flow cytometry on FACSCanto II or FACSVerse confirmed that purified fractions exceeded 95% purity among lymphocytes.

The immunoSEQ assay at survey resolution was applied to genomic DNA for sequencing of TCRbeta rearrangements. The study's processing was this. In the TCR sequencing data, the lowest productive clonotype frequency that could be detected was 2.59 x 10-5. Only productive TCRbeta rearrangements, meaning sequences that were complete and in-frame, were kept for the analyses. Sample clonality was computed as Simpson clonality in the immunoSEQ Analyzer version 3.0. Based on frequency, clones were grouped as very rare, small, medium, large (1-20%) or hyperexpanded (>20%). Generation probabilities were estimated with OLGA 1.2.3, V-gene circos plots were made with VDJtools, specificities were searched in VDJdb, and CDR3 motifs were identified with GLIPH. TCRdb retrieved this table from immuneACCESS and kept in-frame rearrangements only. Not all clones are present; in checked studies, unresolved V genes account for under half, and no reason is known for the remainder. V, J and clone size derive from that table, while D and trimming were established from the DNA sequence. The sample table shows around 29,000 clones, and over 70% are seen once. Together, the top ten hold approximately 1.1% of the sample.

Healthy controls were roughly 37 blood donors whose buffy coats came from the Finnish Red Cross blood service. All TCR-sequenced material derived from peripheral blood: patient blood samples and healthy donor buffy coats. Ficoll-Hypaque gradient centrifugation was used to isolate peripheral blood mononuclear cells. For the healthy controls, CD4+ cells were obtained from buffy coats by magnetic purification. The Gentra Puregene Cell and Tissue kit was used to extract genomic DNA, and a Qubit 2.0 fluorometer was used to measure the amount of genomic DNA. What the research found in general, with its limitations: Data were not HLA-matched; higher clonality in CD4+ versus CD8+ T-LGLL could reflect the relatively small sample size. Greater clonality appeared to be present in CD4-sorted patient repertoires than in healthy CD4+ repertoires, and the difference was retained after the putative leukemic clones were removed. The main leukemic clonotypes were found to be private to each patient, although approximately 26% of the main leukemic clonotypes were detected at low frequency in the non-leukemic repertoires of other patients.

The sample consisted of CD4+ T cells from blood buffy coats. The clonotype originates from a human donor in good health.

For the CDR3, the sequence is CASSIQGTNSPLHF. The sequenced DNA: TGTGCCAGCAGTATCCAGGGGACTAATTCACCCCTCCACTTT. Recombination joined TRBV6-5 with TRBJ1-6; TRBD1 could be the D gene, as 6 bases match. Sequences MNHEY (CDR1) and SVGAGI (CDR2) are obtained from the germline V gene. The CDR3 runs 14 amino acids, cysteine and phenylalanine included. The entry retains the CDR3 DNA only, 42 bases that are in frame from base 1. V drops 5 bases and J drops 6 bases, leaving 11 bases in between.